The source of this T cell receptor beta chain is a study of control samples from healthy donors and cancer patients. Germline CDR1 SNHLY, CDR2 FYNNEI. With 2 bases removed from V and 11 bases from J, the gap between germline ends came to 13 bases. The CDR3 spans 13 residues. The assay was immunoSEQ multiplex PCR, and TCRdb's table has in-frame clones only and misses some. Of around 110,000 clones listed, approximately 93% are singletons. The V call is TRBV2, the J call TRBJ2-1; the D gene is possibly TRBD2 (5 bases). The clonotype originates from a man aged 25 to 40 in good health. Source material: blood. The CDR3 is CASSEPSSRQQFF. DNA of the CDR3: TGTGCCAGCAGTGAACCTTCTAGCCGGCAGCAGTTCTTC.